This T cell receptor (beta chain) came from a study of Graves' ophthalmopathy and Graves' hyperthyroidism. Study-level findings and limits: With around 88% sensitivity and 75% to 84% specificity, a 13-signature model separated ophthalmopathy from stable hyperthyroidism. Blood also contained most of the expanded thyroid clonotypes above 0.001 frequency.

Ineligible for inclusion were patients with other autoimmune diseases, uncontrolled infections, pregnancy or lactation. As the starting material, 9.5 to 10 ml of fresh peripheral blood yielded the PBMCs. Amplification from RNA transcripts yielded the TCR beta CDR3 regions. After a first-round RT-PCR with HTBI primers, a second-round multiplex PCR was run. TCRdb itself ran the multiplex PCR reads through MiXCR, one entry per CDR3 protein. The repertoire includes about half a million distinct CDR3 sequences, 13% to 15% of them detected once, and roughly 10% sits in the top ten. The CDR3 is 15 amino acids. Germline CDR1 reads SGHAT; CDR2 reads FQNNGV. This clonotype was found many times. What it binds is not known. One junction end does not reproduce the germline sequence, and a read error may be involved.

The sequenced sample consisted of blood. The receptor was derived from a woman aged 30 to 39 with Graves' ophthalmopathy. V and J are TRBV11-2 and TRBJ1-2; D may be TRBD1 (6 bases). CDR3 in amino acids: CASSLDVQGGYGCTF. The DNA for the CDR3 is TGTGCCAGCAGCTTAGATGTACAGGGCGGCTATGGCTGCACCTTC. The whole variable domain, filled in from reference TRBV11-2 and TRBJ1-2, reads EAGVAQSPRYKIIEKRQSVAFWCNPISGHATLYWYQQILGQGPKLLIQFQNNGVVDDSQLPKDRFSAERLKGVDSTLKIQPAKLEDSAVYLCASSLDVQGGYGCTFGSGTRLTVV.